Reported below is one T cell receptor beta chain. Its antigen remains unknown. The data are from a study of T cell responses to AZD1222 COVID-19 vaccine. This table comes from immunoSEQ multiplex PCR, and its TCRdb copy is limited to in-frame clones, with some not included. The repertoire holds over 70,000 clones, with about 80% as singletons. Findings and caveats of the study: No day 14 peak samples; only post-peak repertoires were characterized. Among AZD1222 vaccinees, only five or six were seropositive at baseline. Vaccine-associated CD4 TCRs spanned spike, dominant at 160-218 and 743-854.

The receptor comes from an adult who received the MenACWY meningococcal vaccine as a control. Sequencing used peripheral blood, obtained 28 days after the second dose of the MenACWY control vaccine.

This CDR3 is CASSLFRDNEQYF. CDR3 nucleotide sequence: TGTGCCAGCAGTCTATTCCGGGACAACGAGCAGTACTTC. V usage is TRBV2 and J usage is TRBJ2-7, with D tentatively TRBD1 (6 bases). The germline V gene has CDR1 SNHLY and CDR2 FYNNEI. The CDR3 has 13 amino acids. With 5 bases removed from V and 5 bases from J, the gap between germline ends came to 13 bases.